This TCR beta chain was documented in a study of blood T cell repertoires in COVID-19. Study information: Sites across the United States, Italy and Spain contributed samples from acute and convalescent COVID-19. T cells, B-cell-depleted T cells, or PBMCs supplied cDNA or gDNA.

Trimming removed 4 bases from V and 6 bases from J; junction bases left unmatched: 9. This CDR3 contains 14 residues. In germline, CDR1 is SGHDN, CDR2 FVKESK. Methods used by the authors: For nucleated cells, counts were estimated from reference gene primer amplification. TCRdb's copy holds only in-frame clones and misses some; the assay was immunoSEQ multiplex PCR. V, J and clone size were drawn from that table, and D and trimming were deduced from the DNA. The table includes roughly 280,000 clones, roughly 86% detected once. The TCR originated in a man aged 35-49 years with active or convalescent COVID-19. The chain links TRBV14 to TRBJ2-7, with TRBD2 identical over 7 bases. Sequenced material: peripheral blood. The CDR3 sequence is CASSPVFGRREQYF. The CDR3 DNA follows: TGTGCCAGCAGCCCAGTATTCGGGAGGCGCGAGCAGTACTTC.